This T cell receptor (beta chain) appears in the sequencing data of a study of blood T cell repertoires in COVID-19. In the study overall: PBMCs, B-cell-depleted T cells, or T cells were the source of the cDNA or gDNA that made up the material.

Germline assignment: CDR1 SEHNR and CDR2 FQNEAQ (reference sequence). The CDR3 totals 16 residues. V was clipped by 2 bases and J by 2 bases; unmatched bases: 8. Original processing notes: The authors estimated nucleated cell counts from reference gene primer amplification. Produced via immunoSEQ multiplex PCR; TCRdb's table is partial and in-frame only. The D gene and trimming were derived from the DNA, and the V and J assignments and clone size from that table. The sample shows approximately 28,000 clones, about 92% of them seen only once. This chain uses TRBV7-9 with TRBJ2-5, with TRBD2 matching 7 bases. The sequence was collected from a woman in her seventies with COVID-19, enrolled during active disease. The sequenced material came from peripheral blood. CDR3 sequence: CASSLPSAGRQETQYF. In DNA form, the CDR3 reads TGTGCCAGCAGCTTACCCTCAGCGGGGCGACAAGAGACCCAGTACTTC.